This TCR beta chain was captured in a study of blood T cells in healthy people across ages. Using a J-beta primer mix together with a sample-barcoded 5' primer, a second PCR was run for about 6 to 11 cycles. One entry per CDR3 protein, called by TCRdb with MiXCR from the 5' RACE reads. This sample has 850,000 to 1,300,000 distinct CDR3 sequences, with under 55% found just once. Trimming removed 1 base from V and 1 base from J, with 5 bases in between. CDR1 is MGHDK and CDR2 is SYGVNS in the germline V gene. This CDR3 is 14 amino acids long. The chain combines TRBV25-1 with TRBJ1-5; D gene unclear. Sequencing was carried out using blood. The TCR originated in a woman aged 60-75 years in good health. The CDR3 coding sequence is TGTGCCAGCAGTGAATTTGGAAGCAATCAGCCCCAGCATTTT. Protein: CASSEFGSNQPQHF. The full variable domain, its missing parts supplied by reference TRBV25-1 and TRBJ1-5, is EADIYQTPRYLVIGTGKKITLECSQTMGHDKMYWYQQDPGMELHLIHYSYGVNSTEKGDLSSESTVSRIRTEHFPLTLESARPSHTSQYLCASSEFGSNQPQHFGDGTRLSIL.